This T cell receptor (beta chain) was found in a study of cytomegalovirus exposure and HLA in healthy donors. Turning to the study itself: Early release data held 85 million or so unique TCRs from HLA-typed donors. Study outcomes and limitations: A later analysis reported that several of the most significant clusters appeared to be linked to common viral pathogens, among them Epstein-Barr virus. Across donors, presence/absence analyses took sequencing depth to be roughly uniform. Most CMV-associated TCR beta chains were later found to appear HLA-restricted.

This PCR relied on a set of 60 Vbeta primers and 13 Jbeta primers. Here immunoSEQ multiplex PCR was the method, and the copy in TCRdb shows in-frame clones only, minus some. The profile covers roughly 100,000 clones, with approximately 12% appearing a single time and 15% to 20% taken by the ten largest. V lost 10 bases and J lost 1; bases outside the gene matches: 8. The germline V gene encodes CDR1 MDHEN and CDR2 SYDVKM. The CDR3 length is 14 residues. The sample holds a few counts of this clone. Its antigen is still unknown. The sample taken for sequencing was PBMCs. This TCR derives from a middle-aged man in good health and CMV-seropositive. The rearrangement links TRBV28 to TRBJ2-3, with 7 bases aligning to TRBD2. The CDR3 protein is CATREGSGTDTQYF. CDR3 bases: TGTGCCACGAGGGAGGGGAGTGGCACAGATACGCAGTATTTT.